This TCR beta chain was documented in a study of CD8+CD57+ T cells in acquired aplastic anemia (dated by TCRdb to the late 2010s). Concerning the study at large: A mean of about 3.2 ug of DNA, ranging from roughly 0.19 to 27.4 ug, was extracted from sorted CD4+ and CD8+ cells. Study-level results and caveats: No significant difference in CD8+ Simpson's diversity was found between patients and healthy controls (P=0.060). Twenty-nine CD8+ CDR3 sequences were found to be shared between patients and controls, but these sequences appeared to be highly expressed in patients and within the immunodominant clones of the patients.

Genomic DNA was used as template for profiling of TCR beta VDJ combinations and CDR3 sequences. An Illumina HiSeq 2000 was used for TCR repertoire sequencing. Regarding the original processing steps: TRBV/TRBJ rearrangement plots, CDR3 size and DJ length profiles, and Simpson's diversity index were used to assess repertoires. The most abundant DNA sequence in the deep sequencing data was defined as the immunodominant clone. CDR3 amino acid sequences were screened for sharing across subjects and were compared with published repertoires and the VDJdb database. The public reads were reanalyzed by TCRdb: fastp trimming at Q25, MiXCR alignment, in-frame beta chains only. Rows with a matching CDR3 protein are joined into one entry that keeps the most common DNA and genes. Clone size and V and J calls follow TCRdb, not the original study. Counted in this sample were about 270,000 distinct CDR3 sequences; approximately 57% of them appeared once. The ten biggest clones cover approximately 8.2% of the sample.

From its cysteine to its phenylalanine, the CDR3 spans 13 amino acids. Here the CDR3 DNA is all that survives: 39 bases in frame from base 1. The germline V gene supplies CDR1 SQVTM and CDR2 ANQGSEA. Compared with germline, V lacks 6 bases and J lacks 4 bases; bases without a gene match: 8. As to this clonotype: This clone's antigen is unknown. The input lacks base qualities; no much larger clone sits a single base away.

The study deep-sequenced TCR repertoires of sorted CD4+ and CD8+ blood T cells from severe aplastic anemia patients and healthy subjects. Ficoll-Paque density gradient centrifugation was used to isolate peripheral blood mononuclear cells. Before DNA extraction, CD4+ and CD8+ T cells were sorted by FACS or by magnetic beads. The sample was sorted CD4+, CD8+, or CD8+CD57+ T cells (not recorded which) from PBMCs. This TCR came from a human donor with severe aplastic anemia or a healthy control (not recorded which). The sequence links TRBV29-1 to TRBJ2-5; 7 bases in the junction line up with TRBD1. The nucleotide sequence reads TGCAGCGTCCGACAGGGTATGGGAGAGACCCAGTACTTC. Translated, it gives CSVRQGMGETQYF. With all but the CDR3 taken from the reference TRBV29-1 and TRBJ2-5 genes, the full variable domain is: SAVISQKPSRDICQRGTSLTIQCQVDSQVTMMFWYRQQPGQSLTLIATANQGSEATYESGFVIDKFPISRPNLTFSTLTVSNMSPEDSSIYLCSVRQGMGETQYFGPGTRLLVL.